This T cell receptor beta chain comes out of a study of PD-1 blockade in classical Hodgkin lymphoma. General study points: The CD4+ diversity rise by C4D1 was clearest in complete responders. Why the repertoires differ is still unclear, perhaps disease activity or prior therapy. Healthy donors reportedly exceeded newly diagnosed patients in baseline TCR diversity.

With regard to this clone: Its antigen is not identified.

With 8 bases removed from V and 8 bases from J, the gap between germline ends came to 16 bases. CDR3 length: 13 residues. Germline values: CDR1 SEHNR, CDR2 FQNEAQ (reference sequence). Noted time point: cycle 4 day 1 (C4D1), after more than 5 weeks of nivolumab. Patients all relapsed after autologous stem cell transplantation, and there was variation in brentuximab vedotin exposure. CD4+ T cells were purified from thawed PBMCs by negative selection. The assay was immunoSEQ multiplex PCR, and TCRdb's table has in-frame clones only and misses some. The data show tens of thousands of clones, 86% seen once.

This chain links TRBV7-9 with TRBJ1-5; no reliable D call. The origin of this receptor is a human donor with classical Hodgkin lymphoma. The starting material was CD4+ T cells from blood, obtained before the fourth cycle of nivolumab. CDR3: CASRRETSEPQHF. CDR3 nucleotide sequence: TGTGCCAGCCGCCGTGAGACGTCGGAGCCCCAGCATTTT.